This TCR beta chain was captured in a study of CD4+ T cells in melanoma. Trimming pared 4 bases from V and 4 bases from J, leaving 24 bases between. The germline V gene encodes CDR1 SGHRS and CDR2 YFSETQ. The CDR3 loop spans 18 amino acids. Regarding this clone: Its target is unknown.

Study outcomes and limitations: CD8+ T cell, macrophage and B cell function reportedly correlated with neoantigen-specific CD4+ T cells. In melanoma, neoantigen-specific CD4+ T cells reportedly differed in differentiation state.

This table comes from immunoSEQ multiplex PCR, and its TCRdb copy is limited to in-frame clones, with some not included. The table includes roughly 10,000 clones, about 73% detected once. The chain is built from TRBV5-1 and TRBJ1-3; D possibly corresponds to TRBD1 (5 bases). The sequenced sample consisted of cells from a culture (not recorded whether cultured in vitro). This sequence was found in a human donor with melanoma. The CDR3 DNA is TGCGCCAGCAGCCGTTTAGGGAGGGGACCAATAATCGGAAACACCATATATTTT. It is translated as CASSRLGRGPIIGNTIYF.